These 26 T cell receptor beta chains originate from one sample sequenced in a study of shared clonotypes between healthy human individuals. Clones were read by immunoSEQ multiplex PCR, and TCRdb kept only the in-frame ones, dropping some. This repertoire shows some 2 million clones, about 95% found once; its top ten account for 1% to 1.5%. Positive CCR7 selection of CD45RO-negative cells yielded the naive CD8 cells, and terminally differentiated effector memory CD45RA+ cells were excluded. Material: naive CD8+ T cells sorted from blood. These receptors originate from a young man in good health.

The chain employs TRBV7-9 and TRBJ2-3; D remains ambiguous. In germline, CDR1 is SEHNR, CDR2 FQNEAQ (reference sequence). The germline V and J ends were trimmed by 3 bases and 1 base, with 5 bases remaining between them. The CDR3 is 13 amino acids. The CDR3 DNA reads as TGTGCCAGCAGCTTTGATGGCACAGATACGCAGTATTTT. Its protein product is CASSFDGTDTQYF.

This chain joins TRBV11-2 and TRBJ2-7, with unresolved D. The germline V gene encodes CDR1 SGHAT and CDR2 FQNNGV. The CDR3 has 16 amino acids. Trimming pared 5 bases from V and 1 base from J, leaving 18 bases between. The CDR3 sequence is CASSRNPASGSYEQYF. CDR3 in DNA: TGTGCCAGCAGCCGAAACCCGGCTAGTGGTTCCTACGAGCAGTACTTC.

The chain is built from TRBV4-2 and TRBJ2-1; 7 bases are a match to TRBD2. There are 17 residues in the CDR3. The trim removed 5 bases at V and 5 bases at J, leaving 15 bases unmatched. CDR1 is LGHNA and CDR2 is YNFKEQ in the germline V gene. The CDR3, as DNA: TGTGCCAGCAGCGATCACCCAACCGGGGGGACGAACAATGAGCAGTTCTTC. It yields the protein CASSDHPTGGTNNEQFF.

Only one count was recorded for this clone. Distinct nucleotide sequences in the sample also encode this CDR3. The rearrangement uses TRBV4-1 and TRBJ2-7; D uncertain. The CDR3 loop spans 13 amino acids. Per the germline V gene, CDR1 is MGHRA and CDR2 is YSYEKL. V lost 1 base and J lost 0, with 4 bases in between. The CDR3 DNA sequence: TGCGCCAGCAGCCAAGGTCCCTCCTACGAGCAGTACTTC. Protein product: CASSQGPSYEQYF.

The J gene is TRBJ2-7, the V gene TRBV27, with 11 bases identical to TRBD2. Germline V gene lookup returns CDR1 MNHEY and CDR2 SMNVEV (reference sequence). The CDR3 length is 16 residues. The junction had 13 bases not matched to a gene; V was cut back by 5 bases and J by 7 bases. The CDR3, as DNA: TGTGCCAGCAGTCGATTAGCGGGGGGGCCGGGAGAGGAGCAGTACTTC. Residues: CASSRLAGGPGEEQYF.

CDR3 residues: CASSSGPGQGKNLYEQYF. In nucleotides, the CDR3 is TGTGCCAGCAGCTCTGGACCAGGGCAGGGAAAGAACCTCTACGAGCAGTACTTC. The chain is built from TRBV7-9 and TRBJ2-7; D may be TRBD1 (5 bases). The CDR3 has 18 amino acids. Trimming took off 4 bases at V and 3 bases at J, with 25 bases between the two ends. CDR1 is SEHNR and CDR2 is FQNEAQ in the germline V gene (reference sequence).

The CDR3 DNA reads as TGTGCCTGGGCCTGGACTACAGATACGCAGTATTTT. Amino acid sequence: CAWAWTTDTQYF. The V call is TRBV30, the J call TRBJ2-3; D may be TRBD2 (5 bases). CDR3 length: 12 amino acids. The ends were cut back, 5 bases at V and 3 bases at J, with 9 bases in the middle. CDR1 and CDR2 (germline): GTSNPN, SVGIG (reference sequence).

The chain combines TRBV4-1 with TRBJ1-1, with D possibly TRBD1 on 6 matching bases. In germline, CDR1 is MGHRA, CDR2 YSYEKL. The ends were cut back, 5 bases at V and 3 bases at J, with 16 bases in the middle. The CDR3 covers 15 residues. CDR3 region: CASSWGGARDTEAFF. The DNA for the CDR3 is TGCGCCAGCAGCTGGGGGGGGGCGCGGGACACTGAAGCTTTCTTT.

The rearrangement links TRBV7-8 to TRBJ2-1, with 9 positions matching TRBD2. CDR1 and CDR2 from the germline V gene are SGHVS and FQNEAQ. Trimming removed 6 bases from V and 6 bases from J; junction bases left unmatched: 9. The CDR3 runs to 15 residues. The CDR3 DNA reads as TGTGCCAGCAGTCCTCTTAGCGGGAGAGGCAATGAGCAGTTCTTC. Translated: CASSPLSGRGNEQFF.

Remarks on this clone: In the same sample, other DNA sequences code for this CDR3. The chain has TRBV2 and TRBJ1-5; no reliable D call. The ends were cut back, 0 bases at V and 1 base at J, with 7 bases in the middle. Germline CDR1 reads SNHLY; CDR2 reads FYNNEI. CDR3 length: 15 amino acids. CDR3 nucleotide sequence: TGTGCCAGCAGTGAAGCGCTGGGAAGCAATCAGCCCCAGCATTTT. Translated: CASSEALGSNQPQHF.

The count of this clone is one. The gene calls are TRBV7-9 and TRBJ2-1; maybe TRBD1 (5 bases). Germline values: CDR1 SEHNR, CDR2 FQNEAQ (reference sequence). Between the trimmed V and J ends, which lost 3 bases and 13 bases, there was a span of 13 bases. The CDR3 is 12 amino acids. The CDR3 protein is CASSFTGPVQFF. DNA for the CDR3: TGTGCCAGCAGCTTCACAGGTCCGGTTCAGTTCTTC.

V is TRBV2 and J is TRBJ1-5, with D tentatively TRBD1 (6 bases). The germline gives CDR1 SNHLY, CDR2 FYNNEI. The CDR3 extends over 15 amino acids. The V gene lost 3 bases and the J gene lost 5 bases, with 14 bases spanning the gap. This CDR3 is CASSEGENRDQPQHF. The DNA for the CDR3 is TGTGCCAGCAGTGAGGGGGAGAACAGGGATCAGCCCCAGCATTTT. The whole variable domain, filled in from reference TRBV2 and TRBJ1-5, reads EPEVTQTPSHQVTQMGQEVILRCVPISNHLYFYWYRQILGQKVEFLVSFYNNEISEKSEIFDDQFSVERPDGSNFTLKIRSTKLEDSAMYFCASSEGENRDQPQHFGDGTRLSIL.

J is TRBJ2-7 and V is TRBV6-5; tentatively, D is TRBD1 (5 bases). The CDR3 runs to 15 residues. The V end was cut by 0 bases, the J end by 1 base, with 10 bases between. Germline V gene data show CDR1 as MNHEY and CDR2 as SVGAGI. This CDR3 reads CASSYSSDSSYEQYF. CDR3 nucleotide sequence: TGTGCCAGCAGTTACTCTTCAGACAGTTCCTACGAGCAGTACTTC.

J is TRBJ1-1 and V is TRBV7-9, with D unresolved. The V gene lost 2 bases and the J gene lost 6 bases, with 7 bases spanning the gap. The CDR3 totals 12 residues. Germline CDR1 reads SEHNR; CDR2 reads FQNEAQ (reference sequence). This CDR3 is CASSLFVPEAFF. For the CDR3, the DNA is TGTGCCAGCAGCTTATTCGTCCCTGAAGCTTTCTTT.

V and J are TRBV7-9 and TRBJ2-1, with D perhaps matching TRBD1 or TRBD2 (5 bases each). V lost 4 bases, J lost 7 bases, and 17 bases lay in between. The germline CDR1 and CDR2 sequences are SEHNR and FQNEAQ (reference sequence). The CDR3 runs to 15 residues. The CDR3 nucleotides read TGTGCCAGCAGCTCTAGCAATTCGGGACCAAATGAGCAGTTCTTC. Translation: CASSSSNSGPNEQFF.

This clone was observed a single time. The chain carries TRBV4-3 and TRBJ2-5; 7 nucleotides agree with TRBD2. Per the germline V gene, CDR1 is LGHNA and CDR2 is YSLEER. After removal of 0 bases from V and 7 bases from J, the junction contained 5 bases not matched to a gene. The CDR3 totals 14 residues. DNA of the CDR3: TGCGCCAGCAGCCAAGACGAGCGGGGTATGACCCAGTACTTC. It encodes CASSQDERGMTQYF.

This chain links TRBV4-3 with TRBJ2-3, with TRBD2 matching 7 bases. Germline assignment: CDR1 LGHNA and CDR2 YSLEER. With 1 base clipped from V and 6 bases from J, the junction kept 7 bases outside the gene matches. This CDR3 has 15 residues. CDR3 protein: CASSQVEGAGDTQYF. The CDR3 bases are TGCGCCAGCAGCCAAGTCGAAGGAGCGGGGGATACGCAGTATTTT.

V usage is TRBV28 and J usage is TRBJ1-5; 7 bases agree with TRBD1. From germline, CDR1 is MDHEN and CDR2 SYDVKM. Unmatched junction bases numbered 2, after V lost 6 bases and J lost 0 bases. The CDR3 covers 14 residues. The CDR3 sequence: CASRRQGSNQPQHF. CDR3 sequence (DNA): TGTGCCAGCAGAAGACAGGGTAGCAATCAGCCCCAGCATTTT.

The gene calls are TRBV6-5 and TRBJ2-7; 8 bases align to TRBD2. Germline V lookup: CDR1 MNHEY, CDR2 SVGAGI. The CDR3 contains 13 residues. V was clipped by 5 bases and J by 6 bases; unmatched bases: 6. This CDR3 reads CASSPTSVGEQYF. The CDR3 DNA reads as TGTGCCAGCAGTCCGACTAGCGTCGGCGAGCAGTACTTC.

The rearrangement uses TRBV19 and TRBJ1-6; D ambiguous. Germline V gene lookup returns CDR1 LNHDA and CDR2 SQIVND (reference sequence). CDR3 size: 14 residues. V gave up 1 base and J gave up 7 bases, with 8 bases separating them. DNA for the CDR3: TGTGCCAGTAGTATAGGGGTCGAGAATTCACCCCTCCACTTT. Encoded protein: CASSIGVENSPLHF.

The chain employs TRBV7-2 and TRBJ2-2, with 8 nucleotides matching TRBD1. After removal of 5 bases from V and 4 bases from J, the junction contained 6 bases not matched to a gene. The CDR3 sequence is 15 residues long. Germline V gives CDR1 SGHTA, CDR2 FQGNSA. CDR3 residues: CASSQGAGSTGELFF. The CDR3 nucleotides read TGTGCCAGCAGCCAGGGGGCGGGTAGCACCGGGGAGCTGTTTTTT.

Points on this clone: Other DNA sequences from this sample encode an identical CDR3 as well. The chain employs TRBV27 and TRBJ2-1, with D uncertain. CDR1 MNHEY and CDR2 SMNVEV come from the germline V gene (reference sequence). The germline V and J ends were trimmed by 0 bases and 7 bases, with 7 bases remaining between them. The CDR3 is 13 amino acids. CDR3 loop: CASSLSGWNEQFF. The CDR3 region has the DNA TGTGCCAGCAGTTTATCAGGGTGGAATGAGCAGTTCTTC.

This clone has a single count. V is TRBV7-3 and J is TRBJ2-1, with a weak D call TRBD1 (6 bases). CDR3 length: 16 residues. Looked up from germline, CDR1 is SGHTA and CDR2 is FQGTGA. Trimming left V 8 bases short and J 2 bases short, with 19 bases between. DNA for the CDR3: TGTGCCAGCTCATTCGGGACAATTTCCCCCTACAATGAGCAGTTCTTC. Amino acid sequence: CASSFGTISPYNEQFF.

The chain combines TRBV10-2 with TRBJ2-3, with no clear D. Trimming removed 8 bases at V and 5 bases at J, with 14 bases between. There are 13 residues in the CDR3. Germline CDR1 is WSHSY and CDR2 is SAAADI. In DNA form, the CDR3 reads TGCGCCAGCCTATCCCCCCCTGGAGATACGCAGTATTTT. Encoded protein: CASLSPPGDTQYF.

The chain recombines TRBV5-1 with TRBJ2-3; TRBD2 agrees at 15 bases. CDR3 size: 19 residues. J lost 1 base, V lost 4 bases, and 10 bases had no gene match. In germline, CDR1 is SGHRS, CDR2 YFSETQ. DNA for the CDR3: TGCGCCAGCAGCAAAGGACTAGCGGGAGGGCCGCTCGGCACAGATACGCAGTATTTT. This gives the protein CASSKGLAGGPLGTDTQYF.

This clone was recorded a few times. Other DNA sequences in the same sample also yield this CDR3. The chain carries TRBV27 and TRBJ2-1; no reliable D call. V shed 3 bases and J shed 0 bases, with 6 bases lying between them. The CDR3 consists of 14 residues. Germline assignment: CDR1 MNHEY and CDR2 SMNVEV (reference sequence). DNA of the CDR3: TGTGCCAGCAGTTTCGGAAGCTCCTACAATGAGCAGTTCTTC. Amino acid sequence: CASSFGSSYNEQFF.